The present T cell receptor beta chain was sequenced within a study of response to subunit inactivated influenza vaccine. Study-wide results and limits: Authors suggested each seasonal flu vaccination may recruit only limited numbers of new T cells.

Only a few counts were recorded for this clonotype. Its antigen is as yet unknown. In TCRdb, the RT-PCR reads were re-called with MiXCR into one record per CDR3 protein. The data hold 450,000 to 600,000 distinct CDR3 sequences, with around 7.7% observed a single time. This clonotype originated in a man between 50 and 75 years old who received an inactivated influenza vaccine. The material sequenced was PBMCs from blood, taken less than 25 months after vaccination.

CDR3 protein: CASSLEQGRSRAFF. The CDR3 DNA follows: TGCGCCAGCAGCTTGGAACAGGGAAGGAGTCGTGCTTTCTTT. This chain links TRBV5-1 with TRBJ1-1; a weak D match, TRBD1 (6 bases). CDR1 is SGHRS, CDR2 YFSETQ, per germline. Trimming removed 0 bases at V and 11 bases at J, with 17 bases between. This CDR3 has 14 amino acids.